Shown below are 25 T cell receptor beta chains from a single sample sequenced in a study of OX40 agonist ivuxolimab in advanced cancers. Only in-frame clones appear in the TCRdb table, and some are missing; sequencing was by immunoSEQ multiplex PCR. The sample holds about 100,000 clones, more than 75% seen once. The sample here was CD4+ or CD8+ T cells sorted from blood, taken in a trial of the OX40 agonist ivuxolimab. The source is an adult with an advanced solid tumor such as melanoma, head and neck, liver or kidney cancer.

The chain combines TRBV19 with TRBJ2-1; 8 bases map to TRBD1. Germline V CDR1 and CDR2: LNHDA, SQIVND (reference sequence). This CDR3 is built from 14 residues. J was trimmed by 4 bases and V by 6 bases; bases with no gene match: 5. The CDR3 here is CASRTGQAYNEQFF. In DNA, the CDR3 is TGTGCCAGTAGGACGGGACAGGCTTACAATGAGCAGTTCTTC. Together with reference TRBV19 and TRBJ2-1, the CDR3 gives the full variable domain: DGGITQSPKYLFRKEGQNVTLSCEQNLNHDAMYWYRQDPGQGLRLIYYSQIVNDFQKGDIAEGYSVSREKKESFPLTVTSAQKNPTAFYLCASRTGQAYNEQFFGPGTRLTVL.

The chain links TRBV5-6 to TRBJ2-5; D is undetermined. The CDR3 consists of 13 residues. CDR1 SGHDT and CDR2 YYEEEE come from the germline V gene. V gave up 2 bases and J gave up 5 bases, with 10 bases separating them. The CDR3 reads CASSFPGGETQYF. The CDR3 nucleotides read TGTGCCAGCAGCTTTCCGGGTGGGGAGACCCAGTACTTC.

This chain joins TRBV6-5 and TRBJ1-4, with D uncertain. From germline, CDR1 is MNHEY and CDR2 SVGAGI. V lost 8 bases and J lost 0, with 10 bases in between. The CDR3 extends over 14 amino acids. The CDR3: CASAGAATNEKLFF. The CDR3, as DNA: TGTGCCAGCGCGGGTGCAGCAACTAATGAAAAACTGTTTTTT.

This chain joins TRBV7-9 and TRBJ1-4; D is uncertain. The CDR3 is 13 amino acids. CDR1 is SEHNR, CDR2 FQNEAQ, per germline (reference sequence). V was pared by 3 bases and J by 8 bases, with 10 bases between. The CDR3 spells CASSFGGSEKLFF. The CDR3 coding sequence is TGTGCCAGCAGCTTCGGTGGATCCGAAAAACTGTTTTTT.

The chain couples TRBV29-1 to TRBJ1-1; no definite D call. Per the germline V gene, CDR1 is SQVTM and CDR2 is ANQGSEA. The length of the CDR3 is 13 residues. Trimming shortened V by 3 bases and J by 0 bases, and 8 bases separated the two germline ends. CDR3 sequence reads: CSVERQMNTEAFF. CDR3 nucleotides: TGCAGCGTTGAGCGGCAGATGAACACTGAAGCTTTCTTT. The full variable domain, rest sourced from reference TRBV29-1 and TRBJ1-1, is SAVISQKPSRDICQRGTSLTIQCQVDSQVTMMFWYRQQPGQSLTLIATANQGSEATYESGFVIDKFPISRPNLTFSTLTVSNMSPEDSSIYLCSVERQMNTEAFFGQGTRLTVV.

Here the CDR3 reads CASSLAARDNTGELFF. In nucleotides, the CDR3 is TGTGCCAGCAGCTTAGCGGCCAGAGATAACACCGGGGAGCTGTTTTTT. The rearrangement joins TRBV7-8 to TRBJ2-2; D is unclear. The CDR3 is made up of 16 amino acids. Looked up from germline, CDR1 is SGHVS and CDR2 is FQNEAQ. Trimming removed 0 bases at V and 2 bases at J, with 10 bases between.

The chain recombines TRBV30 with TRBJ1-2; D might be TRBD1 (5 bases). V gave up 1 base and J gave up 4 bases, with 19 bases separating them. Germline lookup yields CDR1 GTSNPN and CDR2 SVGIG (reference sequence). This CDR3 has 16 amino acids. The DNA of the CDR3 is TGTGCCTGGAGTGCACCGACAGTGCTCGATGTCTATGGCTACACCTTC. Amino acid sequence: CAWSAPTVLDVYGYTF.

This rearrangement joins TRBV30 to TRBJ2-3; D is perhaps TRBD2 (5 bases). The CDR3 runs 15 residues. Between the trimmed V and J ends, which lost 3 bases and 0 bases, there was a span of 13 bases. Germline loops: CDR1 GTSNPN, CDR2 SVGIG (reference sequence). In DNA form, the CDR3 reads TGTGCCTGGAGCCCCAGCGGCATTAGCACAGATACGCAGTATTTT. This sequence encodes CAWSPSGISTDTQYF.

The chain links TRBV28 to TRBJ2-5; 13 nucleotides match TRBD2. Germline values: CDR1 MDHEN, CDR2 SYDVKM. The CDR3 consists of 17 residues. The V gene end was trimmed by 5 bases and the J gene end by 5 bases; junction bases not matched to a gene: 11. In DNA, the CDR3 is TGTGCCAGCAGTGGATCCGGGACTAGCGGGGTCACGGAGACCCAGTACTTC. Translating it yields CASSGSGTSGVTETQYF.

In this sample, this clone turned up a few times. J is TRBJ2-7 and V is TRBV5-1; 10 bases fit TRBD2. From germline, CDR1 is SGHRS and CDR2 YFSETQ. The J segment lost 3 bases and the V segment lost 0 bases, leaving 3 bases of the junction unmatched. The CDR3 is 15 amino acids. The CDR3 bases are TGCGCCAGCAGCTTGGGGGCTAGCGGGAGCTACGAGCAGTACTTC. Protein sequence: CASSLGASGSYEQYF.

V gene TRBV5-4 combines with J gene TRBJ1-1; D unclear. CDR3 size: 16 residues. V was pared by 0 bases and J by 0 bases, with 12 bases between. Germline CDR1 and CDR2: SGHNT and YYREEE (reference sequence). CDR3 sequence reads: CASSLGAGDLNTEAFF. DNA for the CDR3: TGTGCCAGCAGCTTGGGGGCAGGAGACTTGAACACTGAAGCTTTCTTT. Together with reference TRBV5-4 and TRBJ1-1, the CDR3 gives the full variable domain: ETGVTQSPTHLIKTRGQQVTLRCSSQSGHNTVSWYQQALGQGPQFIFQYYREEENGRGNFPPRFSGLQFPNYSSELNVNALELDDSALYLCASSLGAGDLNTEAFFGQGTRLTVV.

The rearrangement joins TRBV28 to TRBJ1-1, with D perhaps TRBD1 (5 bases). The CDR3 has 13 amino acids. Germline V lookup: CDR1 MDHEN, CDR2 SYDVKM. V gave up 6 bases and J gave up 7 bases, with 15 bases separating them. CDR3 in amino acids: CASRWGRINEAFF. CDR3 nucleotides: TGTGCCAGCAGGTGGGGCAGAATTAATGAAGCTTTCTTT.

The rearrangement uses TRBV7-2 and TRBJ2-2; 10 positions agree with TRBD1. CDR1 and CDR2 from the germline V gene are SGHTA and FQGNSA. The CDR3 loop spans 14 amino acids. J was trimmed by 5 bases and V by 8 bases; bases with no gene match: 5. CDR3: CASGGQGWTGELFF. CDR3 sequence (DNA): TGTGCCAGCGGGGGACAGGGGTGGACCGGGGAGCTGTTTTTT.

The CDR3 nucleotides read TGTGCCAGCAGCGTAGGAGCGGGAAGCTACAATGAGCAGTTCTTC. This codes for CASSVGAGSYNEQFF. The rearrangement links TRBV9 to TRBJ2-1, with 7 bases lining up with TRBD2. V lost 0 bases and J lost 3; bases outside the gene matches: 3. Germline V CDR1 and CDR2: SGDLS, YYNGEE. The CDR3 is made up of 15 amino acids. The variable domain in full, with the rest retrieved from reference TRBV9 and TRBJ2-1, is DSGVTQTPKHLITATGQRVTLRCSPRSGDLSVYWYQQSLDQGLQFLIQYYNGEERAKGNILERFSAQQFPDLHSELNLSSLELGDSALYFCASSVGAGSYNEQFFGPGTRLTVL.

The sample holds one count of this clone. The gene calls are TRBV28 and TRBJ2-2; a weak D match, TRBD2 (5 bases). The germline CDR1 and CDR2 sequences are MDHEN and SYDVKM. The CDR3 runs to 15 residues. V lost 0 bases, J lost 5 bases, and 10 bases lay in between. The CDR3 region has the DNA TGTGCCAGCAGTTTATGGGTCACGGGGACCGGGGAGCTGTTTTTT. Protein product: CASSLWVTGTGELFF.

This chain links TRBV11-2 with TRBJ2-3; 9 bases map to TRBD1. Unmatched junction bases numbered 12, after V lost 5 bases and J lost 6 bases. Germline V gene lookup returns CDR1 SGHAT and CDR2 FQNNGV. This CDR3 spans 16 amino acids. The CDR3 DNA sequence: TGTGCCAGCAGCCGACGGACAGGGGCGGTTTTCGATACGCAGTATTTT. Amino acid sequence: CASSRRTGAVFDTQYF.

The chain combines TRBV15 with TRBJ1-5; a weak D match, TRBD1 (6 bases). The CDR3 consists of 15 residues. Between the trimmed V and J ends, which lost 8 bases and 3 bases, there was a span of 17 bases. Germline loops: CDR1 LNHNV, CDR2 YYDKDF (reference sequence). The CDR3 DNA reads TGTGCCACCTTACCCCGCAGGGGTTACAATCAGCCCCAGCATTTT. Amino acids: CATLPRRGYNQPQHF.

This chain links TRBV5-1 with TRBJ2-7; weak D call: TRBD2 (6 bases). This CDR3 has 14 residues. CDR1 and CDR2 from the germline V gene are SGHRS and YFSETQ. V was pared by 0 bases and J by 6 bases, with 13 bases between. The chain's CDR3 is CASSLGDWVGEQYF. CDR3 nucleotide sequence: TGCGCCAGCAGCTTGGGGGACTGGGTGGGCGAGCAGTACTTC.

The rearrangement uses TRBV7-9 and TRBJ1-6; D perhaps matches TRBD1 (5 bases). Trimming left V 7 bases short and J 8 bases short, with 15 bases between. Germline V gene lookup returns CDR1 SEHNR and CDR2 FQNEAQ (reference sequence). CDR3 size: 14 residues. The CDR3 DNA reads TGTGCCAGCACCGACCAGGGATCCGATTCACCCCTCCACTTT. It translates to CASTDQGSDSPLHF. The full variable domain, with the rest looked up from reference TRBV7-9 and TRBJ1-6, is DTGVSQNPRHKITKRGQNVTFRCDPISEHNRLYWYRQTLGQGPEFLTYFQNEAQLEKSRLLSDRFSAERPKGSFSTLEIQRTEQGDSAMYLCASTDQGSDSPLHFGNGTRLTVT.

The V and J genes are TRBV7-2 and TRBJ2-1; the D gene could be TRBD1 or TRBD2 (5 bases each). With 5 bases removed from V and 0 bases from J, the gap between germline ends came to 11 bases. CDR3 length equals 15 residues. CDR1 is SGHTA, CDR2 FQGNSA, per germline. CDR3 residues: CASSRDGSSYNEQFF. Here the CDR3 DNA reads TGTGCCAGCAGCCGGGACGGTAGCTCCTACAATGAGCAGTTCTTC.

V gene TRBV29-1 combines with J gene TRBJ1-4, with D uncertain. CDR1 SQVTM and CDR2 ANQGSEA come from the germline V gene. This CDR3 comprises 13 residues. Trimming removed 4 bases at V and 7 bases at J, with 13 bases between. The CDR3 spells CSVGRYGSEKLFF. DNA of the CDR3: TGCAGCGTTGGTCGATATGGGAGTGAAAAACTGTTTTTT.

The V gene is TRBV16, the J gene TRBJ1-1; D not resolved. V lost 3 bases and J lost 6, with 11 bases in between. Per germline, CDR1 KGHSY and CDR2 FQNENV. This CDR3 comprises 13 residues. The CDR3 loop is CASSQEQISEAFF. The CDR3 region has the DNA TGTGCCAGCAGCCAGGAACAGATATCTGAAGCTTTCTTT.

This clone was seen just once. V and J are TRBV11-3 and TRBJ2-1; 7 nucleotides match TRBD2. V trimming: 1 base; J trimming: 7 bases; junction bases outside the gene matches: 4. The V gene's germline CDR1 is SGHNT and CDR2 YENEEA. The CDR3 extends over 14 amino acids. The CDR3 here is CASSLGGGSNEQFF. The CDR3, as DNA: TGTGCCAGCAGCTTAGGGGGCGGGAGTAATGAGCAGTTCTTC.

This clone has only one observation. The chain couples TRBV7-2 to TRBJ2-7; 8 nucleotides match TRBD2. The CDR3 spans 14 residues. CDR1 SGHTA and CDR2 FQGNSA come from the germline V gene. V shed 3 bases, J shed 3 bases, and the junction held 4 bases outside the gene matches. CDR3 in amino acids: CASSFATSDYEQYF. As DNA, the CDR3 is TGTGCCAGCAGCTTCGCGACTAGCGACTACGAGCAGTACTTC.

The CDR3 loop reads CASSSQGVATEAFF. The CDR3 coding sequence is TGTGCCAGCAGCTCACAGGGGGTTGCAACTGAAGCTTTCTTT. The rearrangement joins TRBV7-2 to TRBJ1-1; 8 nucleotides align to TRBD1. Germline trimming cut 4 bases from V and 5 bases from J; bases unmatched to any gene: 6. Germline CDR1 is SGHTA and CDR2 is FQGNSA. The CDR3 extends over 14 amino acids.